Here is one TCR beta chain with its context. What it binds is not known. This CDR3 is built from 15 residues. The V and J ends lost 4 bases and 0 bases respectively, with 12 bases between them. Germline V CDR1 and CDR2: SGHDN, FVKESK. The data are from a study of identical twins. Study observations and caveats: Twins shared beta out-of-frame sequences in excess, but this excess was weaker. The more abundant beta clonotypes in cord blood had fewer insertions, and memory repertoires did not show this.

MiXCR, run by TCRdb on the 5' RACE reads, gives a single entry per CDR3 protein. In the table there are more than 250,000 distinct CDR3 sequences, 8% to 9% of which are singletons. All of the donors were Caucasians in good health. The same data also contributed to another study, on yellow fever vaccine responses in identical twins.

This receptor was obtained from a woman aged 18-29 years in good health. Sequenced input: memory (CD45RO+) T cells sorted from blood. The chain carries TRBV14 and TRBJ1-2; no reliable D call. Written as DNA, the CDR3 is TGTGCCAGCAGCCTTTTGCCCGTCTCTAACTATGGCTACACCTTC. It specifies CASSLLPVSNYGYTF.